This T cell receptor beta chain originates from a study of T cell clonotyping in hematopoietic cell transplantation. Overall study: Recipients' pretransplant samples followed cytoreduction.

General study results and limits: Few recipient clonotypes overlapped donors; over 95% were de novo at given depth. CD4 and CD8 repertoire contributions could not be separated without sorting.

CDR1 is LNHDA and CDR2 is SQIVND in the germline V gene (reference sequence). The CDR3 sequence is 15 residues long. Between the trimmed V and J ends, which lost 2 bases and 0 bases, there was a span of 11 bases. In the case of this clone: As yet, its antigen is unknown.

The data were produced by immunoSEQ multiplex PCR, yet TCRdb's version contains in-frame clones alone and is incomplete. The top ten hold about 5.3% of the sample, which has about 45,000 clones, about four fifths seen once. Time point noted: recipient sample about 28 days before transplant, after cytoreduction. The clonotype comes from a man aged 55 to 70 with myelodysplastic syndrome. Some clones in this sample may be carry-over from other donors' samples. The sample here was peripheral blood mononuclear cells, taken before stem cell transplant. This chain uses TRBV19 with TRBJ2-7; no firm D call. The chain's CDR3 is CASSIKGSSSYEQYF. The CDR3 DNA is TGTGCCAGTAGTATAAAGGGCTCTAGCTCCTACGAGCAGTACTTC. Combining the CDR3 with reference TRBV19 and TRBJ2-7 gives the whole variable domain DGGITQSPKYLFRKEGQNVTLSCEQNLNHDAMYWYRQDPGQGLRLIYYSQIVNDFQKGDIAEGYSVSREKKESFPLTVTSAQKNPTAFYLCASSIKGSSSYEQYFGPGTRLTVT.